What follows are 18 T cell receptor beta chains derived from one specimen sequenced in a study of blood T cell repertoires in COVID-19 (dated by TCRdb to between 2020 and 2021). Library prep was done by the immunoSEQ multiplex PCR assay. TCRdb holds this immuneACCESS table with in-frame rearrangements only. Some clones are missing; in checked studies, unresolved V genes explain under half, and the rest has no known cause. This sample comprises roughly 280,000 clones, approximately 85% of them detected only once. The ten biggest clones cover 9.5% to 12% of the sample. Sequencing was performed on peripheral blood. Source of these receptors: an older woman with acute or convalescent COVID-19.

This chain uses TRBV19 with TRBJ1-6; 7 nucleotides match TRBD1. Trimming took 0 bases from V and 0 from J; bases not matched to a gene: 14. The CDR3 sequence is 21 residues long. Germline V gene sequence: CDR1 LNHDA, CDR2 SQIVND (reference sequence). CDR3 in DNA: TGTGCCAGTAGTATAGATTTTGGACAGGCCCGAACTTACTCCTATAATTCACCCCTCCACTTT. Translation: CASSIDFGQARTYSYNSPLHF.

The chain carries TRBV18 and TRBJ1-5; TRBD1 matches 7 bases. Germline CDR1 is KGHSH and CDR2 is LQKENI. V dropped 6 bases and J dropped 6; count of bases not matched to a gene: 11. This CDR3 is 15 amino acids long. Here the CDR3 DNA reads TGTGCCAGCTCGCAAAGGGGGACAGACGGTCAGCCCCAGCATTTT. It codes for CASSQRGTDGQPQHF.

The V gene is TRBV9, the J gene TRBJ2-2; D remains ambiguous. V dropped 4 bases and J dropped 1 base, with 11 bases sitting between them. The CDR3 sequence is 15 residues long. Looked up from germline, CDR1 is SGDLS and CDR2 is YYNGEE. The CDR3 DNA reads TGTGCCAGCAGCTATGGCGCAGGGAACACCGGGGAGCTGTTTTTT. It codes for CASSYGAGNTGELFF.

The CDR3 DNA reads TGTGCCACCAGCAGAGGGTGGGACAGAGAAGAAGCTTTCTTT. It codes for CATSRGWDREEAFF. J is TRBJ1-1 and V is TRBV15; TRBD1 agrees at 7 bases. Germline V CDR1 and CDR2: LNHNV, YYDKDF (reference sequence). The junction had 7 bases not matched to a gene; V was cut back by 1 base and J by 8 bases. The CDR3 runs 14 residues.

The chain links TRBV5-4 to TRBJ1-5; no definite D call. The CDR3 is 13 residues long. The V and J ends lost 0 bases and 8 bases respectively, with 9 bases between them. The germline V gene encodes CDR1 SGHNT and CDR2 YYREEE (reference sequence). CDR3 nucleotides: TGTGCCAGCAGCTTGGAGCGTGATGAGCCCCAGCATTTT. Amino acid sequence: CASSLERDEPQHF.

This sequence joins TRBV6-5 and TRBJ1-2; no clear D gene. The CDR3 length is 12 residues. The V gene lost 11 bases and the J gene lost 7 bases, with 17 bases spanning the gap. Germline values: CDR1 MNHEY, CDR2 SVGAGI. The CDR3 spells CAGEAGSFGYTF. Written as DNA, the CDR3 is TGTGCCGGCGAGGCGGGGAGTTTTGGCTACACCTTC.

The rearrangement joins TRBV5-1 to TRBJ1-2, with TRBD1 matching 7 bases. CDR1 is SGHRS and CDR2 is YFSETQ in the germline V gene. The CDR3 has 14 amino acids. The ends lost 0 bases at V and 7 bases at J; junction bases unmatched: 6. CDR3 sequence reads: CASSLGQGNSGYTF. CDR3 nucleotides: TGCGCCAGCAGCTTGGGACAGGGAAATAGTGGCTACACCTTC.

The chain is built from TRBV5-5 and TRBJ1-2, with 9 positions matching TRBD1. This CDR3 spans 15 amino acids. J lost 8 bases, V lost 4 bases, and 12 bases had no gene match. Germline-derived CDR1 and CDR2 are SGHKS and YYEKEE (reference sequence). In DNA, the CDR3 is TGTGCCAGCAGCGGTCCCGGGACAGGGTCTAGCGGCTACACCTTC. This sequence encodes CASSGPGTGSSGYTF.

This clone was counted only a few times. CDR3 protein: CSAGGNEQFF. The CDR3 nucleotides read TGCAGTGCTGGGGGGAATGAGCAGTTCTTC. The V and J genes are TRBV20-1 and TRBJ2-1; D might be TRBD2 (6 bases). Germline V lookup: CDR1 DFQATT, CDR2 SNEGSKA (reference sequence). Trimming took 5 bases from V and 7 from J, leaving 6 bases between them. There are 10 residues in the CDR3.

The CDR3 protein is CASSPSRQTNEKLFF. CDR3 DNA: TGTGCCAGCTCACCATCCAGGCAAACTAATGAAAAACTGTTTTTT. The chain carries TRBV18 and TRBJ1-4; unclear D gene. Trimming left V 2 bases short and J 1 base short, with 8 bases between. The CDR3 length is 15 residues. CDR1 is KGHSH and CDR2 is LQKENI in the germline V gene.

The J gene is TRBJ1-4, the V gene TRBV3-1 (or the pseudogene TRBV3-2); 11 bases align to TRBD1. V gave up 3 bases and J gave up 8 bases; unmatched junction bases: 8. CDR3 length: 16 amino acids. Germline V gene data show CDR1 as LGHDT and CDR2 as YNNKEL (reference sequence). This chain's CDR3 is CASSQIRTGGGEKLFF. In nucleotides, the CDR3 is TGTGCCAGCAGCCAGATAAGGACAGGGGGCGGGGAAAAACTGTTTTTT.

The rearrangement uses TRBV3-1 (or the pseudogene TRBV3-2) and TRBJ1-1; the match to TRBD1 covers 11 bases. The CDR3 sequence is 15 residues long. V lost 1 base to trimming and J lost 10 bases; unmatched junction nucleotides: 8. CDR1 is LGHDT, CDR2 YNNKEL, per germline (reference sequence). CDR3 nucleotide sequence: TGTGCCAGCAGCCAAGTTCGCCCCGGGACAGGGGGAGCTTTCTTT. Protein product: CASSQVRPGTGGAFF.

This clone turned up a few times. This chain uses TRBV7-9 with TRBJ1-2; 7 bases are shared with TRBD1. Trimming at V came to 0 bases and at J to 4 bases, leaving 5 bases not matched to a gene. Germline V gene sequence: CDR1 SEHNR, CDR2 FQNEAQ (reference sequence). The CDR3 runs to 15 residues. The DNA for the CDR3 is TGTGCCAGCAGCTTAGCTGGAGGGGGCGGCTATGGCTACACCTTC. Translating it yields CASSLAGGGGYGYTF.

V gene TRBV7-8 combines with J gene TRBJ1-1; weak D call: TRBD1 (5 bases). CDR3 length: 16 amino acids. Per germline, CDR1 SGHVS and CDR2 FQNEAQ. The V and J ends lost 1 base and 1 base respectively, with 13 bases between them. For the CDR3, the DNA is TGTGCCAGCAGCTTAGTGGCAGGGCCCCCGAACACTGAAGCTTTCTTT. Protein: CASSLVAGPPNTEAFF.

CDR3 DNA: TGTGCCAGCAGCTGGGGACAGAATCAGCCCCAGCATTTT. It specifies CASSWGQNQPQHF. J is TRBJ1-5 and V is TRBV5-6, with 7 bases that match TRBD1. J was trimmed by 4 bases and V by 3 bases; bases with no gene match: 1. CDR1 and CDR2 from the germline V gene are SGHDT and YYEEEE. The CDR3 runs to 13 residues.

J is TRBJ2-1 and V is TRBV7-9; 7 bases match TRBD2. The CDR3 is 16 amino acids. Germline lookup yields CDR1 SEHNR and CDR2 FQNEAQ (reference sequence). The V and J ends lost 1 base and 7 bases, in that order; junction bases with no gene match: 10. In DNA form, the CDR3 reads TGTGCCAGCAGCTTAGAGGTCCTAGGGACTATGAATGAGCAGTTCTTC. Its translation is CASSLEVLGTMNEQFF.

This sequence joins TRBV18 and TRBJ2-7; weak D call: TRBD1 (5 bases). Trimming shortened V by 2 bases and J by 7 bases, and 15 bases separated the two germline ends. The germline gives CDR1 KGHSH, CDR2 LQKENI. The CDR3 spans 14 residues. The CDR3 region has the DNA TGTGCCAGCTCACCAGGGGCAGGGCCTCGGGAGCAGTACTTC. Translating it yields CASSPGAGPREQYF.

The chain is built from TRBV6-5 and TRBJ2-1; 8 bases match TRBD1. Germline CDR1 MNHEY, CDR2 SVGAGI. The trim removed 6 bases at V and 7 bases at J, leaving 5 bases unmatched. The CDR3 consists of 13 residues. The CDR3 sequence: CASRSRQGNEQFF. CDR3 DNA sequence: TGTGCCAGCAGATCTAGACAGGGGAATGAGCAGTTCTTC.